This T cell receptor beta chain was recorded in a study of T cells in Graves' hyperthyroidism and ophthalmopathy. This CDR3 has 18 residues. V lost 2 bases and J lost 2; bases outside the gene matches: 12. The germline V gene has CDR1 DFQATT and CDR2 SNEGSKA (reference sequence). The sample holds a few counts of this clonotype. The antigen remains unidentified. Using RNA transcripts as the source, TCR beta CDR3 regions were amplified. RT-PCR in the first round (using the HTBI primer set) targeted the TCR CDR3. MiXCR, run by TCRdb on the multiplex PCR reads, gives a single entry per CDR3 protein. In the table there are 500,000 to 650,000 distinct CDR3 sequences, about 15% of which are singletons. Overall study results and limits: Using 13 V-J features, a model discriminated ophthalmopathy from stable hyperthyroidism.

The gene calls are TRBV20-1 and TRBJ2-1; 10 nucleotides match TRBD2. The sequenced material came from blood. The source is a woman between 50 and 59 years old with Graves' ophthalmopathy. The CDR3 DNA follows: TGCAGTGCTAGACCTCTTGGGCTAGCGGGAGCCCCCTACAATGAGCAGTTCTTC. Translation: CSARPLGLAGAPYNEQFF.